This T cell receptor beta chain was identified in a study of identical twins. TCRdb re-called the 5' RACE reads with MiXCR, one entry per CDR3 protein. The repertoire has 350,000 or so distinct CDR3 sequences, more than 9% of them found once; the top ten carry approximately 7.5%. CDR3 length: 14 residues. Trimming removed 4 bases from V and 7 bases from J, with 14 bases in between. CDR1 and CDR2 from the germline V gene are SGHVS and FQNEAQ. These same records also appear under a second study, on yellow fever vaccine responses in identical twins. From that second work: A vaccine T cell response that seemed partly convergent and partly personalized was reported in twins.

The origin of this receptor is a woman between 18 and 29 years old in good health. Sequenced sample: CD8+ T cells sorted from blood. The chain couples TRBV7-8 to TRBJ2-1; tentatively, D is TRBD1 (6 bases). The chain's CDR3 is CASSSGTLENEQFF. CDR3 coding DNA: TGTGCCAGCAGCTCGGGGACATTAGAGAATGAGCAGTTCTTC.